A selection of T cell receptor beta chains follows, all from one sample in a study of beta chain features in type 1 diabetes. Some clones are missing from TCRdb's copy, which holds only in-frame ones; the method was immunoSEQ multiplex PCR. The table includes a few hundred thousand clones, roughly 12% detected once. Sequenced material: naive CD4+ T cells from blood. These TCRs come from a young woman with type 1 diabetes. Each CDR3 is given with its conserved first and last residue. The order of the fields is V gene, J gene, D gene, clone size, CDR3 protein, CDR3 DNA. A D gene is named only where the DNA matches it firmly. Size tells how often a clone was seen (once, few, many) or the class of an expanded clone, and some rows leave it out.

v_call: TRBV5-1
j_call: TRBJ1-1
d_call: TRBD1
clone_size: few
cdr3_aa: CASSLRGQGETEAFF
cdr3_nt: TGCGCCAGCAGCCTACGGGGACAGGGAGAAACTGAAGCTTTCTTT

v_call: TRBV7-9
j_call: TRBJ1-1
d_call: TRBD1
clone_size: NA
cdr3_aa: CASSTRGGYMNTEAFF
cdr3_nt: TGTGCCAGCAGCACCCGAGGGGGCTACATGAACACTGAAGCTTTCTTT

v_call: TRBV5-4
j_call: TRBJ1-2
d_call: NA
clone_size: NA
cdr3_aa: CASSSNPQGLYGYTF
cdr3_nt: TGTGCCAGCAGTTCCAACCCTCAGGGGCTCTATGGCTACACCTTC

v_call: TRBV10-3
j_call: TRBJ2-5
d_call: NA
clone_size: NA
cdr3_aa: CASTSRYQETQYF
cdr3_nt: TGTGCCAGCACTAGCAGGTACCAAGAGACCCAGTACTTC

v_call: TRBV6-5
j_call: TRBJ2-7
d_call: NA
clone_size: NA
cdr3_aa: CASTALAEGVYEQYF
cdr3_nt: TGTGCCAGCACCGCCCTAGCGGAGGGGGTCTACGAGCAGTACTTC

v_call: TRBV2
j_call: TRBJ2-1
d_call: NA
clone_size: once
cdr3_aa: CASRGSVATNEQFF
cdr3_nt: TGTGCCAGCCGGGGTAGTGTGGCTACCAATGAGCAGTTCTTC

v_call: TRBV6-5
j_call: TRBJ1-1
d_call: TRBD1
clone_size: few
cdr3_aa: CASRDRGRSEAFF
cdr3_nt: TGTGCCAGCAGAGACAGGGGGCGATCTGAAGCTTTCTTT

v_call: TRBV29-1
j_call: TRBJ2-7
d_call: TRBD2
clone_size: NA
cdr3_aa: CSVAASGGLQYF
cdr3_nt: TGCAGCGTTGCAGCTAGCGGGGGGTTACAGTACTTC

v_call: TRBV6-6
j_call: TRBJ1-5
d_call: TRBD1
clone_size: few
cdr3_aa: CASSYWGQETNQPQHF
cdr3_nt: TGTGCCAGCAGTTACTGGGGACAGGAGACAAATCAGCCCCAGCATTTT

v_call: TRBV5-1
j_call: TRBJ2-1
d_call: NA
clone_size: few
cdr3_aa: CASSFTGYNEQFF
cdr3_nt: TGCGCCAGCAGCTTCACGGGGTACAATGAGCAGTTCTTC

v_call: TRBV6-5
j_call: TRBJ2-1
d_call: TRBD2
clone_size: few
cdr3_aa: CASSLAGGRNEQFF
cdr3_nt: TGTGCCAGCAGCCTAGCGGGAGGTCGGAATGAGCAGTTCTTC

v_call: TRBV4-3
j_call: TRBJ2-1
d_call: TRBD2
clone_size: NA
cdr3_aa: CASSLRTSGMNEQFF
cdr3_nt: TGCGCCAGCAGTCTTCGGACTAGCGGGATGAATGAGCAGTTCTTC

v_call: TRBV29-1
j_call: TRBJ1-1
d_call: NA
clone_size: few
cdr3_aa: CSVAPTPVDTEAFF
cdr3_nt: TGCAGCGTCGCCCCGACTCCCGTGGACACTGAAGCTTTCTTT

v_call: TRBV28
j_call: TRBJ2-4
d_call: NA
clone_size: few
cdr3_aa: CASTRSVVGGKNIQYF
cdr3_nt: TGTGCCAGCACCCGTTCTGTGGTAGGGGGCAAAAACATTCAGTACTTC

v_call: TRBV15
j_call: TRBJ2-4
d_call: NA
clone_size: NA
cdr3_aa: CATRTTGQPNIQYF
cdr3_nt: TGTGCCACCAGGACTACAGGACAGCCAAACATTCAGTACTTC

v_call: TRBV7-2
j_call: TRBJ2-1
d_call: TRBD1
clone_size: NA
cdr3_aa: CASSPARTGSNEQFF
cdr3_nt: TGTGCCAGCAGCCCAGCCCGGACAGGCAGCAATGAGCAGTTCTTC

v_call: TRBV9
j_call: TRBJ2-7
d_call: TRBD2
clone_size: NA
cdr3_aa: CASSVGSLAGIYEQYF
cdr3_nt: TGTGCCAGCAGCGTGGGGAGTTTAGCGGGGATCTACGAGCAGTACTTC

v_call: TRBV10-3
j_call: TRBJ2-1
d_call: TRBD2
clone_size: few
cdr3_aa: CAISGLAGPPYNEQFF
cdr3_nt: TGTGCCATCAGTGGACTAGCGGGGCCCCCCTACAATGAGCAGTTCTTC

v_call: TRBV27
j_call: TRBJ2-5
d_call: TRBD2
clone_size: NA
cdr3_aa: CASKAGGSETQYF
cdr3_nt: TGTGCCAGCAAAGCGGGAGGGTCGGAGACCCAGTACTTC

v_call: TRBV25-1
j_call: TRBJ2-1
d_call: NA
clone_size: NA
cdr3_aa: CASRETRGNEQFF
cdr3_nt: TGTGCCAGCAGGGAGACCCGGGGGAATGAGCAGTTCTTC

v_call: TRBV15
j_call: TRBJ2-7
d_call: NA
clone_size: NA
cdr3_aa: CATSRDRVGEQYF
cdr3_nt: TGTGCCACCAGCAGAGATCGGGTGGGCGAGCAGTACTTC

v_call: TRBV5-4
j_call: TRBJ2-2
d_call: NA
clone_size: few
cdr3_aa: CASSFGGDTGELFF
cdr3_nt: TGTGCCAGCAGCTTTGGGGGCGACACCGGGGAGCTGTTTTTT

v_call: TRBV4-1
j_call: TRBJ2-2
d_call: NA
clone_size: few
cdr3_aa: CATRTIRGKGTGELFF
cdr3_nt: TGCGCCACTCGAACAATTCGGGGGAAGGGAACCGGGGAGCTGTTTTTT

v_call: TRBV28
j_call: TRBJ2-5
d_call: NA
clone_size: NA
cdr3_aa: CASSLQQETQYF
cdr3_nt: TGTGCCAGCAGTCTACAGCAAGAGACCCAGTACTTC

v_call: TRBV28
j_call: TRBJ2-7
d_call: NA
clone_size: NA
cdr3_aa: CASRNPGPRGLEQYF
cdr3_nt: TGTGCCAGCAGGAATCCGGGTCCAAGGGGCCTCGAGCAGTACTTC

v_call: TRBV30
j_call: TRBJ1-1
d_call: NA
clone_size: NA
cdr3_aa: CAWSPGHGFTEAFF
cdr3_nt: TGTGCCTGGAGCCCGGGACACGGCTTCACTGAAGCTTTCTTT

v_call: TRBV21-1
j_call: TRBJ2-1
d_call: NA
clone_size: few
cdr3_aa: CARGNVSGDYNEQFF
cdr3_nt: TGTGCCAGAGGGAATGTGAGCGGAGATTACAATGAGCAGTTCTTC

v_call: TRBV7-8
j_call: TRBJ2-5
d_call: TRBD2
clone_size: few
cdr3_aa: CASTDTGGAQETQYF
cdr3_nt: TGTGCCAGCACCGATACCGGGGGGGCCCAAGAGACCCAGTACTTC

v_call: TRBV7-9
j_call: TRBJ1-2
d_call: TRBD1
clone_size: NA
cdr3_aa: CASSRDRANYGYTF
cdr3_nt: TGTGCCAGCAGCCGGGACAGGGCGAACTATGGCTACACCTTC

v_call: TRBV5-1
j_call: TRBJ1-1
d_call: NA
clone_size: few
cdr3_aa: CASSLNGEWNTEAFF
cdr3_nt: TGCGCCAGCAGCTTGAATGGGGAGTGGAACACTGAAGCTTTCTTT

v_call: TRBV9
j_call: TRBJ1-5
d_call: TRBD1
clone_size: few
cdr3_aa: CASGQGLSNQPQHF
cdr3_nt: TGTGCCAGTGGACAGGGGTTGAGCAATCAGCCCCAGCATTTT

v_call: TRBV4-2
j_call: TRBJ1-4
d_call: TRBD1
clone_size: NA
cdr3_aa: CASSQGPDRENEKLFF
cdr3_nt: TGTGCCAGCAGCCAAGGCCCTGACAGGGAGAATGAAAAACTGTTTTTT

v_call: TRBV13
j_call: TRBJ1-1
d_call: NA
clone_size: NA
cdr3_aa: CASSIPSYRGTEAFF
cdr3_nt: TGTGCCAGCAGCATCCCCTCCTACCGGGGCACTGAAGCTTTCTTT

v_call: TRBV19
j_call: TRBJ2-1
d_call: NA
clone_size: NA
cdr3_aa: CASSMLGGAPEQFF
cdr3_nt: TGTGCCAGTAGTATGCTGGGGGGAGCGCCTGAGCAGTTCTTC

v_call: TRBV11-3
j_call: TRBJ2-5
d_call: NA
clone_size: once
cdr3_aa: CASSTRLDPGETQYF
cdr3_nt: TGTGCCAGCAGCACCAGACTAGATCCAGGAGAGACCCAGTACTTC

v_call: TRBV4-1
j_call: TRBJ2-5
d_call: TRBD1
clone_size: NA
cdr3_aa: CASSQATTGQETQYF
cdr3_nt: TGCGCCAGCAGCCAGGCTACGACAGGGCAAGAGACCCAGTACTTC

v_call: TRBV7-3
j_call: TRBJ2-6
d_call: NA
clone_size: few
cdr3_aa: CASSPRSAGANVLTF
cdr3_nt: TGTGCCAGCAGCCCGAGGTCCGCTGGGGCCAACGTCCTGACTTTC

v_call: TRBV5-6
j_call: TRBJ1-2
d_call: TRBD1
clone_size: NA
cdr3_aa: CASSSGQANYGYTF
cdr3_nt: TGTGCCAGCAGCTCGGGACAGGCTAACTATGGCTACACCTTC

v_call: TRBV29-1
j_call: TRBJ1-2
d_call: NA
clone_size: few
cdr3_aa: CTLIANYGYTF
cdr3_nt: TGCACCCTAATAGCTAACTATGGCTACACCTTC

v_call: TRBV9
j_call: TRBJ2-3
d_call: NA
clone_size: few
cdr3_aa: CASSVGVAQATDTQYF
cdr3_nt: TGTGCCAGCAGCGTAGGAGTAGCCCAAGCCACAGATACGCAGTATTTT

v_call: TRBV12-5
j_call: TRBJ2-4
d_call: TRBD1
clone_size: few
cdr3_aa: CASGLTTRDRKNIQYF
cdr3_nt: TGTGCTAGTGGTTTGACCACGCGGGACAGGAAAAACATTCAGTACTTC

v_call: TRBV5-4
j_call: TRBJ2-3
d_call: TRBD2
clone_size: few
cdr3_aa: CASGTSGRTDTQYF
cdr3_nt: TGTGCCAGCGGGACTAGCGGTCGCACAGATACGCAGTATTTT

v_call: TRBV11-2
j_call: TRBJ1-1
d_call: NA
clone_size: NA
cdr3_aa: CASSPRQWATEAFF
cdr3_nt: TGTGCCAGCAGCCCAAGACAGTGGGCCACTGAAGCTTTCTTT

v_call: TRBV7-2
j_call: TRBJ2-7
d_call: NA
clone_size: few
cdr3_aa: CASSSVYEQYF
cdr3_nt: TGTGCCAGCAGCTCCGTCTACGAGCAGTACTTC

v_call: TRBV19
j_call: TRBJ1-1
d_call: NA
clone_size: NA
cdr3_aa: CASSGTGKNTEAFF
cdr3_nt: TGTGCCAGTAGCGGTACAGGGAAGAACACTGAAGCTTTCTTT

v_call: TRBV14
j_call: TRBJ2-7
d_call: NA
clone_size: NA
cdr3_aa: CASSAGPYEQYF
cdr3_nt: TGTGCCAGCAGCGCAGGTCCTTACGAGCAGTACTTC

v_call: TRBV4-3
j_call: TRBJ1-2
d_call: NA
clone_size: NA
cdr3_aa: CASSQERLRGYTF
cdr3_nt: TGCGCCAGCAGCCAAGAAAGGCTGAGGGGCTACACCTTC

v_call: TRBV30
j_call: TRBJ2-1
d_call: TRBD2
clone_size: NA
cdr3_aa: CAWTIGLAGVDEQFF
cdr3_nt: TGTGCCTGGACTATAGGACTAGCGGGAGTTGATGAGCAGTTCTTC

v_call: TRBV29-1
j_call: TRBJ2-7
d_call: TRBD2
clone_size: few
cdr3_aa: CSVSYGGVNEQYF
cdr3_nt: TGCAGCGTTTCCTACGGGGGGGTGAACGAGCAGTACTTC